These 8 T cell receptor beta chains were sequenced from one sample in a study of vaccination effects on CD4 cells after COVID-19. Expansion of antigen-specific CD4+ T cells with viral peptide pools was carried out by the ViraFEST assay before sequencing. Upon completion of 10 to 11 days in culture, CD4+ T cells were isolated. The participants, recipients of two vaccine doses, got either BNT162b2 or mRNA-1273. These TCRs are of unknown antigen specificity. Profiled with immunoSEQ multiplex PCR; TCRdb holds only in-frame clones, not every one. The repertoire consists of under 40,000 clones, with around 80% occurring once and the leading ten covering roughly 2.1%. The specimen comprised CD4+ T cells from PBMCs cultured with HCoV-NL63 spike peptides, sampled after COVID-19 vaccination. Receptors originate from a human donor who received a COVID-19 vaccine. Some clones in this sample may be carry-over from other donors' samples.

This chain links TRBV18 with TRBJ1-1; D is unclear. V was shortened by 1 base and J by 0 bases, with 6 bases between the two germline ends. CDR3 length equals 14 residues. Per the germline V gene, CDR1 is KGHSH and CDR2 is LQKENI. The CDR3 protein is CASSPQAVNTEAFF. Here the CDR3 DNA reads TGTGCCAGCTCACCACAGGCAGTGAACACTGAAGCTTTCTTT.

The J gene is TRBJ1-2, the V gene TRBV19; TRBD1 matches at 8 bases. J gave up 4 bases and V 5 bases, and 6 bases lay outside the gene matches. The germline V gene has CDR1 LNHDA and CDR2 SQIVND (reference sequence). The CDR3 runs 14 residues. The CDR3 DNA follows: TGTGCCAGTAGTTCAAGGGACAGGCTCTATGGCTACACCTTC. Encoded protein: CASSSRDRLYGYTF.

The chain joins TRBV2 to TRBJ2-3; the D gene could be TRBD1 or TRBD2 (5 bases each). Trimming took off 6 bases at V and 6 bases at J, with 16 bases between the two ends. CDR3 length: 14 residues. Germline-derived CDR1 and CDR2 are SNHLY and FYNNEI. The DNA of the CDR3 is TGTGCCAGCAGGTCGGGGCAGGGCGACGATACGCAGTATTTT. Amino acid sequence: CASRSGQGDDTQYF.

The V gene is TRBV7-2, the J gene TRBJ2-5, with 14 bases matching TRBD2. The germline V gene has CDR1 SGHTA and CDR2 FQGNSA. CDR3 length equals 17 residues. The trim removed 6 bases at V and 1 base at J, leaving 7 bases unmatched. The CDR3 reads CASSLTSGGVRQETQYF. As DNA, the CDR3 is TGTGCCAGCAGTTTGACTAGCGGGGGGGTGCGCCAAGAGACCCAGTACTTC. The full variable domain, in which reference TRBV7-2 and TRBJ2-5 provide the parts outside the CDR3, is GAGVSQSPSNKVTEKGKDVELRCDPISGHTALYWYRQSLGQGLEFLIYFQGNSAPDKSGLPSDRFSAERTGGSVSTLTIQRTQQEDSAVYLCASSLTSGGVRQETQYFGPGTRLLVL.

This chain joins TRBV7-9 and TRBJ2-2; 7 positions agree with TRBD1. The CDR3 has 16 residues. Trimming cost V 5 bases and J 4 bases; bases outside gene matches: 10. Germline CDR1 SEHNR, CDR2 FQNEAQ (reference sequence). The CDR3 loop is CASSPPGTATTGELFF. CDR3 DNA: TGTGCCAGCAGCCCCCCCGGGACAGCGACCACCGGGGAGCTGTTTTTT. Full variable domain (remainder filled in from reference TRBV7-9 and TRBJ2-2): DTGVSQNPRHKITKRGQNVTFRCDPISEHNRLYWYRQTLGQGPEFLTYFQNEAQLEKSRLLSDRFSAERPKGSFSTLEIQRTEQGDSAMYLCASSPPGTATTGELFFGEGSRLTVL.

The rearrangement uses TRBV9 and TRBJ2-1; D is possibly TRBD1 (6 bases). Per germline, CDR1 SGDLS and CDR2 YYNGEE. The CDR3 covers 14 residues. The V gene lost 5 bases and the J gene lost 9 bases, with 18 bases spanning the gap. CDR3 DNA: TGTGCCAGCAGTTCAGGGGTGGAATTCGGTGAGCAGTTCTTC. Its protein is CASSSGVEFGEQFF.

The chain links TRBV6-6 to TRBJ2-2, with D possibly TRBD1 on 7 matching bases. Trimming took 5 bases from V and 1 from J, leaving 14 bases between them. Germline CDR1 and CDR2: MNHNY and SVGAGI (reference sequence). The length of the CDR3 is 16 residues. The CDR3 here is CASSTQGGGNTGELFF. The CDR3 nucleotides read TGTGCCAGCAGTACCCAGGGGGGCGGGAACACCGGGGAGCTGTTTTTT.

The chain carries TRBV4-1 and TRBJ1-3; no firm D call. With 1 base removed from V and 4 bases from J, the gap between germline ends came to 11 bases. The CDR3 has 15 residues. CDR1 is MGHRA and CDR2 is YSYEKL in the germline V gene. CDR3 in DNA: TGCGCCAGCAGCCAAGCAGCAGGAGGGGGAAACACCATATATTTT. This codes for CASSQAAGGGNTIYF.